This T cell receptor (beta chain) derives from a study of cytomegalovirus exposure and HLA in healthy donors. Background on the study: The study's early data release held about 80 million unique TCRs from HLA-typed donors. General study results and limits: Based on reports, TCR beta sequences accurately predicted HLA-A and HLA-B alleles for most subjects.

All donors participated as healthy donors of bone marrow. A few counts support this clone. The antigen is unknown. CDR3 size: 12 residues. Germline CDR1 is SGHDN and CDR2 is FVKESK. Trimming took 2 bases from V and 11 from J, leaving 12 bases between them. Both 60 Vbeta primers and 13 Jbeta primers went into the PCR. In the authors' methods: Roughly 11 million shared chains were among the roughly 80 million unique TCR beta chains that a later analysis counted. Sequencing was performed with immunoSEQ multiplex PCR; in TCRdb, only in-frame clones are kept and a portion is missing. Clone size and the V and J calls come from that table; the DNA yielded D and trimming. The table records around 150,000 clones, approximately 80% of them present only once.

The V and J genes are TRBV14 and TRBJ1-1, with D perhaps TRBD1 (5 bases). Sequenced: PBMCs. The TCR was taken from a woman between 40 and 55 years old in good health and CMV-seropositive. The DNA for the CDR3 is TGTGCCAGCAGCCAATGGACAACGAGGGCTTTCTTT. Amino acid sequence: CASSQWTTRAFF.